The next 26 T cell receptor beta chains were all read from a single sample in a study of blood T cell repertoires in COVID-19. Sequenced by immunoSEQ multiplex PCR; TCRdb stores in-frame clones only, minus some. The sample gives fewer than 130,000 clones, less than 85% of which show up once; about 3.8% is in the top ten. Sequencing was carried out using peripheral blood. The receptors derive from a woman over 75 with acute or convalescent COVID-19.

The V call is TRBV10-3, the J call TRBJ2-7; D may be TRBD2 (5 bases). Trimming removed 4 bases from V and 5 bases from J, with 6 bases in between. CDR1 and CDR2 from the germline V gene are ENHRY and SYGVKD. The CDR3 contains 11 residues. The CDR3, as DNA: TGTGCCATCAGTGGGGAGAACGAGCAGTACTTC. Protein: CAISGENEQYF.

This clone came up once. The chain combines TRBV19 with TRBJ1-5, with D hard to call. CDR1 and CDR2 from the germline V gene are LNHDA and SQIVND (reference sequence). V gave up 5 bases and J gave up 0 bases, with 5 bases separating them. There are 13 residues in the CDR3. CDR3 DNA: TGTGCCAGTAGTGGCAATAGCAATCAGCCCCAGCATTTT. This sequence encodes CASSGNSNQPQHF.

This chain uses TRBV7-9 with TRBJ2-1; weak D call: TRBD1 (5 bases). This CDR3 has 17 residues. V was trimmed by 5 bases and J by 3 bases, leaving 20 bases between them. CDR1 and CDR2 (germline): SEHNR, FQNEAQ (reference sequence). The CDR3 reads CASSPQVGSGNYNEQFF. CDR3 in DNA: TGTGCCAGCAGCCCCCAGGTGGGATCAGGGAACTACAATGAGCAGTTCTTC.

This chain links TRBV3-1 (or the pseudogene TRBV3-2) with TRBJ2-7; D is unclear. CDR3 length: 14 residues. Germline V CDR1 and CDR2: LGHDT, YNNKEL (reference sequence). Trimming took off 5 bases at V and 2 bases at J, with 13 bases between the two ends. The CDR3 DNA reads TGTGCCAGCAGCAAAGGGTCCAGGACCTACGAGCAGTACTTC. It codes for CASSKGSRTYEQYF.

V is TRBV27 and J is TRBJ2-1; D may be TRBD2 (7 bases). Between the trimmed V and J ends, which lost 11 bases and 5 bases, there was a span of 19 bases. Germline CDR1 is MNHEY and CDR2 is SMNVEV (reference sequence). CDR3 length: 14 amino acids. The DNA for the CDR3 is TGTGCCTCAACGGGGGGCCCATGGAACAATGAGCAGTTCTTC. Protein sequence: CASTGGPWNNEQFF.

CDR3 amino acids: CATSLRFTGLANQPQHF. The CDR3 DNA sequence: TGTGCCACCAGCCTCCGATTTACAGGTTTAGCCAATCAGCCCCAGCATTTT. The genes are TRBV15 and TRBJ1-5, with D perhaps TRBD1 (5 bases). CDR1 is LNHNV and CDR2 is YYDKDF in the germline V gene (reference sequence). The CDR3 loop spans 17 amino acids. The V and J ends lost 5 bases and 3 bases respectively, with 20 bases between them. Drawing the rest from reference TRBV15 and TRBJ1-5, the complete variable domain is DAMVIQNPRYQVTQFGKPVTLSCSQTLNHNVMYWYQQKSSQAPKLLFHYYDKDFNNEADTPDNFQSRRPNTSFCFLDIRSPGLGDTAMYLCATSLRFTGLANQPQHFGDGTRLSIL.

V usage is TRBV2 and J usage is TRBJ2-3; TRBD2 matches at 9 bases. Germline V lookup: CDR1 SNHLY, CDR2 FYNNEI. This CDR3 has 19 amino acids. J lost 2 bases, V lost 4 bases, and 16 bases had no gene match. Here the CDR3 DNA reads TGTGCCAGCAGTGTCACCCATCTCGCGGGAGGGCGTGACACAGATACGCAGTATTTT. Translating gives CASSVTHLAGGRDTDTQYF.

The V and J genes are TRBV9 and TRBJ1-5, with a tentative D call TRBD1 (6 bases). CDR1 is SGDLS, CDR2 YYNGEE, per germline. Trimming cost V 3 bases and J 6 bases, with 16 bases left between them. This CDR3 contains 15 residues. The CDR3 is CASSESGDRLQPQHF. In nucleotides, the CDR3 is TGTGCCAGCAGCGAGAGCGGAGACAGGCTTCAGCCCCAGCATTTT.

The J gene is TRBJ1-4, the V gene TRBV7-2; D not certain. Per the germline V gene, CDR1 is SGHTA and CDR2 is FQGNSA. The length of the CDR3 is 16 residues. V dropped 7 bases and J dropped 1 base, with 16 bases sitting between them. In DNA form, the CDR3 reads TGTGCCAGCACTACTAGCCCTGGACGAACTAATGAAAAACTGTTTTTT. Its protein is CASTTSPGRTNEKLFF.

This clone was seen only a few times. This chain joins TRBV14 and TRBJ2-3, with D unresolved. The CDR3 covers 18 residues. Trimming pared 4 bases from V and 4 bases from J, leaving 24 bases between. Germline V gene sequence: CDR1 SGHDN, CDR2 FVKESK. CDR3 nucleotide sequence: TGTGCCAGCAGCCCCAAGTTAAGGTACAGAGACAACCCAGATACGCAGTATTTT. Protein: CASSPKLRYRDNPDTQYF.

The V and J genes are TRBV10-3 and TRBJ1-5; D not certain. V dropped 11 bases and J dropped 3 bases, with 14 bases sitting between them. The CDR3 runs to 13 residues. CDR1 and CDR2 from the germline V gene are ENHRY and SYGVKD. The CDR3 bases are TGTGCCGTCTCCGGAGAAACCAATCAGCCCCAGCATTTT. As protein: CAVSGETNQPQHF.

The chain couples TRBV28 to TRBJ2-7; TRBD1 matches at 7 bases. Germline V CDR1 and CDR2: MDHEN, SYDVKM. The CDR3 sequence is 14 residues long. Losses at the gene ends were 7 bases for V and 2 bases for J; bases not matched to a gene: 8. CDR3 DNA sequence: TGTGCCAGCAAGCGAACGGGACAGACCTACGAGCAGTACTTC. This encodes CASKRTGQTYEQYF.

The gene calls are TRBV19 and TRBJ1-5; D call uncertain. V dropped 7 bases and J dropped 0 bases, with 10 bases sitting between them. The CDR3 runs 14 residues. Per the germline V gene, CDR1 is LNHDA and CDR2 is SQIVND (reference sequence). The CDR3 DNA follows: TGTGCCAGTAATAGCATTTATAGCAATCAGCCCCAGCATTTT. Protein: CASNSIYSNQPQHF. Based on the CDR3 plus reference TRBV19 and TRBJ1-5, the full variable domain is DGGITQSPKYLFRKEGQNVTLSCEQNLNHDAMYWYRQDPGQGLRLIYYSQIVNDFQKGDIAEGYSVSREKKESFPLTVTSAQKNPTAFYLCASNSIYSNQPQHFGDGTRLSIL.

To note about this clone: The germline gene is not matched at one end of the junction; a read error may be the cause. Additional DNA sequences in this sample encode the identical CDR3. The genes are TRBV15 and TRBJ1-4; 7 nucleotides match TRBD1. CDR1 and CDR2 from the germline V gene are LNHNV and YYDKDF (reference sequence). CDR3 length: 14 amino acids. The DNA for the CDR3 is TGTGCCACCAGCCGGACAGGTTATAATGAAAAATTGTTTTTT. Translation: CATSRTGYNEKLFF.

The J gene is TRBJ2-7, the V gene TRBV19; perhaps TRBD2 as D (6 bases). The CDR3 is 14 amino acids. Germline V gives CDR1 LNHDA, CDR2 SQIVND (reference sequence). The V end lost 1 base, the J end lost 3 bases, and 10 bases lay between the germline ends. CDR3 in DNA: TGTGCCAGTAGTATAGGGTGGGGAGGCTACGAGCAGTACTTC. It is translated as CASSIGWGGYEQYF.

The J gene is TRBJ2-5, the V gene TRBV18, with 8 bases identical to TRBD2. The V gene end was trimmed by 4 bases and the J gene end by 2 bases; junction bases not matched to a gene: 9. The germline CDR1 and CDR2 sequences are KGHSH and LQKENI. This CDR3 has 16 amino acids. CDR3 DNA sequence: TGTGCCAGCTCACAAGGGCTAGCGGGCTCTCAAGAGACCCAGTACTTC. It is translated as CASSQGLAGSQETQYF.

J is TRBJ1-5 and V is TRBV4-2, with 11 bases that match TRBD1. The V segment lost 4 bases and the J segment 5 bases; nucleotides outside the gene matches: 4. CDR3 length: 15 residues. Germline assignment: CDR1 LGHNA and CDR2 YNFKEQ. CDR3 nucleotides: TGTGCCAGCAGCCCGGGACAGGGGGGGGATCAGCCCCAGCATTTT. Protein product: CASSPGQGGDQPQHF.

The chain carries TRBV7-2 and TRBJ2-7; 9 positions agree with TRBD2. Germline V gene sequence: CDR1 SGHTA, CDR2 FQGNSA. This CDR3 spans 13 amino acids. V lost 4 bases and J lost 6; bases outside the gene matches: 4. The CDR3 is CASSSGTSREQYF. CDR3 bases: TGTGCCAGCAGCTCCGGGACTAGCCGCGAGCAGTACTTC.

This chain joins TRBV3-1 (or the pseudogene TRBV3-2) and TRBJ2-5, with 10 bases lining up with TRBD2. Germline assignment: CDR1 LGHDT and CDR2 YNNKEL (reference sequence). The CDR3 runs 14 residues. After removal of 2 bases from V and 5 bases from J, the junction contained 2 bases not matched to a gene. The CDR3 protein is CASSQPTSGETQYF. CDR3 sequence (DNA): TGTGCCAGCAGCCAACCGACTAGCGGGGAGACCCAGTACTTC.

CDR3 in amino acids: CASSYSRGEGYGYTF. The CDR3 nucleotides read TGTGCCAGCAGTTACTCCCGGGGAGAGGGCTATGGCTACACCTTC. The rearrangement joins TRBV6-5 to TRBJ1-2, with D uncertain. The germline V gene encodes CDR1 MNHEY and CDR2 SVGAGI. The germline V and J ends were trimmed by 0 bases and 4 bases, with 12 bases remaining between them. There are 15 residues in the CDR3.

The J gene is TRBJ1-2, the V gene TRBV11-2; 7 positions match TRBD1. The CDR3 covers 15 residues. Per germline, CDR1 SGHAT and CDR2 FQNNGV. The junction had 8 bases not matched to a gene; V was cut back by 3 bases and J by 4 bases. This CDR3 is CASSFNRGLPYGYTF. The CDR3 nucleotides read TGTGCCAGCAGCTTTAACAGGGGCCTACCCTATGGCTACACCTTC.

The V and J genes are TRBV6-2 or TRBV6-3 and TRBJ1-1; D unclear. V was cut by 2 bases and J by 5 bases, with 9 bases left in between. There are 13 residues in the CDR3. Germline assignment: CDR1 MNHEY and CDR2 SVGEGT. The CDR3 sequence: CASSYGGVTEAFF. CDR3 nucleotide sequence: TGTGCCAGCAGTTACGGAGGAGTGACTGAAGCTTTCTTT.

V is TRBV29-1 and J is TRBJ1-1, with 7 bases identical to TRBD1. V trimming: 1 base; J trimming: 1 base; junction bases outside the gene matches: 6. This CDR3 contains 15 residues. Germline values: CDR1 SQVTM, CDR2 ANQGSEA. The CDR3, as DNA: TGCAGCGTTGAAGGCCCGACAGGGCGGAACACTGAAGCTTTCTTT. Protein: CSVEGPTGRNTEAFF.

This clone has more than one count but fewer than ten. The V and J genes are TRBV15 and TRBJ1-2; D possibly corresponds to TRBD1 (6 bases). The germline V and J ends were trimmed by 0 bases and 10 bases, with 18 bases remaining between them. The CDR3 sequence is 15 residues long. Germline lookup yields CDR1 LNHNV and CDR2 YYDKDF (reference sequence). The CDR3 is CATSRDRGQIRAYTF. Here the CDR3 DNA reads TGTGCCACCAGCAGAGATCGGGGACAAATCAGGGCCTACACCTTC.

This chain connects TRBV11-1 to TRBJ2-7, with no clear D. V lost 3 bases, J lost 0 bases, and 15 bases lay in between. The CDR3 is 16 amino acids. Germline lookup yields CDR1 SGHAT and CDR2 FQDESV (reference sequence). CDR3 bases: TGTGCCAGCAGCTTCTCCCCGACATCAAGCTCCTACGAGCAGTACTTC. It codes for CASSFSPTSSSYEQYF.

The genes are TRBV5-5 and TRBJ1-4; TRBD1 agrees at 8 bases. The junction had 5 bases not matched to a gene; V was cut back by 2 bases and J by 8 bases. CDR1 is SGHKS and CDR2 is YYEKEE in the germline V gene (reference sequence). The CDR3 extends over 14 amino acids. The CDR3 reads CASSFRGPGEKLFF. The CDR3 DNA reads TGTGCCAGCAGCTTCAGGGGGCCGGGAGAAAAACTGTTTTTT.